A single sample is the source of the 15 T cell receptor beta chains below, sequenced in a study of cytomegalovirus exposure and HLA in healthy donors. The study ran its PCR with 60 Vbeta and 13 Jbeta primers. TCRdb's table, derived via immunoSEQ multiplex PCR, lists solely in-frame clones and lacks some. The sample carries around 210,000 clones, about 85% recorded once. The sequenced sample consisted of PBMCs. The source of these receptors is a girl aged 2 to 10 in good health and CMV-seronegative.

The chain combines TRBV11-2 with TRBJ1-3; D is uncertain. The V and J ends lost 7 bases and 0 bases respectively, with 10 bases between them. The CDR3 spans 14 residues. Germline values: CDR1 SGHAT, CDR2 FQNNGV. The CDR3 loop reads CASNYRYSGNTIYF. As DNA, the CDR3 is TGTGCCAGCAACTACCGCTACTCTGGAAACACCATATATTTT. Using reference TRBV11-2 and TRBJ1-3 for the parts outside the CDR3, the full variable domain is EAGVAQSPRYKIIEKRQSVAFWCNPISGHATLYWYQQILGQGPKLLIQFQNNGVVDDSQLPKDRFSAERLKGVDSTLKIQPAKLEDSAVYLCASNYRYSGNTIYFGEGSWLTVV.

The V and J genes are TRBV7-9 and TRBJ1-1; 8 nucleotides match TRBD1. The V and J ends lost 5 bases and 4 bases, in that order; junction bases with no gene match: 3. Germline CDR1 SEHNR, CDR2 FQNEAQ (reference sequence). The CDR3 is 13 amino acids. The CDR3 sequence: CASSATGGTEAFF. CDR3 bases: TGTGCCAGCAGCGCTACAGGGGGCACTGAAGCTTTCTTT.

This chain uses TRBV29-1 with TRBJ1-1; the match to TRBD1 covers 10 bases. Trimming cost V 6 bases and J 0 bases; bases outside gene matches: 7. The CDR3 has 15 amino acids. CDR1 and CDR2 from the germline V gene are SQVTM and ANQGSEA. The CDR3 DNA sequence: TGCAGCGTGTCCGGGACAGGGGACGTGAACACTGAAGCTTTCTTT. This sequence encodes CSVSGTGDVNTEAFF.

The sample holds one count of this clone. V and J are TRBV5-1 and TRBJ2-3, with D uncertain. Germline CDR1 and CDR2: SGHRS and YFSETQ. The CDR3 is made up of 14 amino acids. Trimming cost V 2 bases and J 2 bases, with 9 bases left between them. CDR3 DNA: TGCGCCAGCAGCTTCCTCAGGCCCACAGATACGCAGTATTTT. Translated, it gives CASSFLRPTDTQYF.

A single count supports this clone. The chain uses TRBV30 and TRBJ1-6; 8 nucleotides match TRBD1. With 4 bases clipped from V and 3 bases from J, the junction kept 2 bases outside the gene matches. The CDR3 consists of 14 residues. The V gene's germline CDR1 is GTSNPN and CDR2 SVGIG (reference sequence). The CDR3 bases are TGTGCCTGGAACGACAGGGGCTATAATTCACCCCTCCACTTT. Translated, it gives CAWNDRGYNSPLHF.

The sample holds one count of this clone. The chain is built from TRBV7-8 and TRBJ2-5; 7 bases are shared with TRBD1. The CDR3 spans 18 residues. Germline-derived CDR1 and CDR2 are SGHVS and FQNEAQ. V was clipped by 3 bases and J by 2 bases; unmatched bases: 15. CDR3 in amino acids: CASSFGRARGIRQETQYF. The DNA for the CDR3 is TGTGCCAGCAGCTTTGGAAGGGCCAGGGGGATAAGGCAAGAGACCCAGTACTTC.

The V call is TRBV5-1, the J call TRBJ1-2, with 7 bases that match TRBD1. The V gene end was trimmed by 4 bases and the J gene end by 0 bases; junction bases not matched to a gene: 6. Germline V gene lookup returns CDR1 SGHRS and CDR2 YFSETQ. CDR3 length equals 15 residues. The CDR3 is CASSVAGQTNYGYTF. CDR3 bases: TGCGCCAGCAGCGTCGCGGGACAGACTAACTATGGCTACACCTTC.

This clone was seen just once. This chain joins TRBV19 and TRBJ1-4; D is perhaps TRBD1 (6 bases). The CDR3 contains 15 residues. Between the trimmed V and J ends, which lost 5 bases and 0 bases, there was a span of 10 bases. Germline V gene data show CDR1 as LNHDA and CDR2 as SQIVND (reference sequence). CDR3 amino acids: CASSGQTATNEKLFF. CDR3 nucleotides: TGTGCCAGTAGTGGACAGACAGCAACTAATGAAAAACTGTTTTTT. The full variable domain, its missing parts supplied by reference TRBV19 and TRBJ1-4, is DGGITQSPKYLFRKEGQNVTLSCEQNLNHDAMYWYRQDPGQGLRLIYYSQIVNDFQKGDIAEGYSVSREKKESFPLTVTSAQKNPTAFYLCASSGQTATNEKLFFGSGTQLSVL.

This rearrangement joins TRBV9 to TRBJ1-1; D not certain. The V end lost 0 bases, the J end lost 4 bases, and 13 bases lay between the germline ends. In germline, CDR1 is SGDLS, CDR2 YYNGEE. The CDR3 consists of 15 residues. As DNA, the CDR3 is TGTGCCAGCAGCGTAGGAGGGCAAGGTGGCACTGAAGCTTTCTTT. Amino acid sequence: CASSVGGQGGTEAFF.

This clone was observed a few times. J is TRBJ1-4 and V is TRBV30; TRBD1 matches at 11 bases. The germline V gene has CDR1 GTSNPN and CDR2 SVGIG (reference sequence). J was trimmed by 3 bases and V by 4 bases; bases with no gene match: 16. CDR3 length equals 19 residues. The CDR3 nucleotides are TGTGCCTGGAAGGTCAGGAGGTCGGGACAGGGGGTGTCTAATGAAAAACTGTTTTTT. Translated: CAWKVRRSGQGVSNEKLFF.

This chain joins TRBV6-5 and TRBJ2-7, with D possibly TRBD1 on 5 matching bases. This CDR3 region has 14 residues. Trimming left V 7 bases short and J 4 bases short, with 17 bases between. Germline values: CDR1 MNHEY, CDR2 SVGAGI. CDR3 DNA sequence: TGTGCCAGCAAACAACTATCCGACAGTTACGAGCAGTACTTC. This gives the protein CASKQLSDSYEQYF.

The chain employs TRBV9 and TRBJ2-2; 9 nucleotides match TRBD1. Germline lookup yields CDR1 SGDLS and CDR2 YYNGEE. J gave up 7 bases and V 0 bases, and 7 bases lay outside the gene matches. The CDR3 sequence is 16 residues long. CDR3 nucleotide sequence: TGTGCCAGCAGCGTAGAGGGACAGGGTGCGGTCGGGGAGCTGTTTTTT. Translating gives CASSVEGQGAVGELFF.

The chain couples TRBV5-8 to TRBJ2-7; D gene uncertain. In germline, CDR1 is SGHTS, CDR2 YDEGEE. The ends were cut back, 3 bases at V and 4 bases at J, with 5 bases in the middle. This CDR3 is 11 amino acids long. The DNA for the CDR3 is TGTGCCAGCAGCTCCCTATACGAGCAGTACTTC. It is translated as CASSSLYEQYF.

This chain uses TRBV19 with TRBJ1-3; 7 nucleotides agree with TRBD1. Trimming took 3 bases from V and 0 from J; bases not matched to a gene: 8. The germline V gene has CDR1 LNHDA and CDR2 SQIVND (reference sequence). The CDR3 sequence is 17 residues long. CDR3 nucleotides: TGTGCCAGTAGTATCTCCGGGACAGCCGTCTCTGGAAACACCATATATTTT. Translating it yields CASSISGTAVSGNTIYF.

The V and J genes are TRBV15 and TRBJ2-1, with 13 positions matching TRBD2. Losses at the gene ends were 4 bases for V and 4 bases for J; bases not matched to a gene: 1. Germline values: CDR1 LNHNV, CDR2 YYDKDF (reference sequence). The CDR3 length is 15 residues. CDR3 region: CATSMGLAGYNEQFF. The CDR3 DNA reads TGTGCCACCAGCATGGGACTAGCGGGGTACAATGAGCAGTTCTTC.